This TCR beta chain was recovered during a study of cytomegalovirus exposure and HLA in healthy donors. The germline V gene has CDR1 LNHDA and CDR2 SQIVND (reference sequence). V trimming: 4 bases; J trimming: 6 bases; junction bases outside the gene matches: 5. CDR3 size: 14 residues. Regarding the study as a whole: The study carried out a later analysis of TCR beta sequences. It associated 15,000 to 20,000 of them with specific HLA alleles at a false discovery rate of 0.05. The study put 150 or so TCR beta chains on its list as cytomegalovirus-associated. In a later analysis, TCR beta V- and J-gene trimming showed a link to a missense DCLRE1C variant. What a later analysis showed was that several of the most significant clusters appeared linked to common viral pathogens.

The PCR employed 60 Vbeta primers together with 13 Jbeta primers. The data were produced by immunoSEQ multiplex PCR, yet TCRdb's version contains in-frame clones alone and is incomplete. Here the sample spans about 63,000 clones, around 89% being singletons. In regard to this clone: The antigen is undetermined.

Sequencing was carried out using PBMCs. The origin of this receptor is a woman aged 25 to 39 in good health and CMV-seropositive. The gene calls are TRBV19 and TRBJ2-2; the match to TRBD1 covers 7 bases. The DNA of the CDR3 is TGTGCCAGTAGTACAAACAGGGGCGCCGGGGAGCTGTTTTTT. As protein: CASSTNRGAGELFF.